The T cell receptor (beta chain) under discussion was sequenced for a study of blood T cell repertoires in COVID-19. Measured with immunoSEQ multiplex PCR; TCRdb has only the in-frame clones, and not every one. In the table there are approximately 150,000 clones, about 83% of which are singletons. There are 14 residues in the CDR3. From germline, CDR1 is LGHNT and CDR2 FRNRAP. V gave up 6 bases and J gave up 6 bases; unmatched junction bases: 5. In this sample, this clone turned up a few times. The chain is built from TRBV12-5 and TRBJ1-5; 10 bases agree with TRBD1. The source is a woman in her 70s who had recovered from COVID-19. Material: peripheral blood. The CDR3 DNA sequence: TGTGCTAGTGGCCCGGGACAGGGGACTCAGCCCCAGCATTTT. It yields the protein CASGPGQGTQPQHF.